These 31 T cell receptor beta chains share one sample of origin, sequenced in a study of CD8 T cells in ankylosing spondylitis (dated 2017 in TCRdb). Library creation used 5' RACE. This sample was sequenced with an Illumina HiSeq 2500. The public reads were run again by TCRdb, first through fastp at Q25 and then through MiXCR, and only productive beta chains were kept. CDR3 protein duplicates are merged, each entry listing the most common genes and DNA. The sample has roughly 150,000 distinct CDR3 sequences on record, around 32% of them singletons. The leading ten clones occupy 4.5% to 6% of the sample. Sequencing was performed on synovial fluid, either unsorted or a sorted T cell fraction (not recorded which). The receptor set was obtained from a male donor with ankylosing spondylitis.

A few counts support this clonotype. The J gene is TRBJ2-5, the V gene TRBV28, with 7 bases lining up with TRBD2. The CDR3 consists of 14 residues. Germline assignment: CDR1 MDHEN and CDR2 SYDVKM. V lost 2 bases and J lost 1; bases outside the gene matches: 1. This CDR3 reads CASSLAGVQETQYF. The CDR3 DNA follows: TGTGCCAGCAGTTTAGCGGGAGTCCAAGAGACCCAGTACTTC.

Only a few counts were recorded for this clonotype. The chain uses TRBV29-1 and TRBJ2-7; TRBD2 matches 8 bases. CDR1 is SQVTM, CDR2 ANQGSEA, per germline. The V and J ends lost 4 bases and 0 bases, in that order; junction bases with no gene match: 11. The CDR3 is made up of 16 amino acids. Here the CDR3 DNA reads TGCAGCGTTGTAGGACTAGCAAAAGGATACTCCTACGAGCAGTACTTC. Encoded protein: CSVVGLAKGYSYEQYF.

The chain joins TRBV5-1 to TRBJ2-4; TRBD1 agrees at 9 bases. Per the germline V gene, CDR1 is SGHRS and CDR2 is YFSETQ. This CDR3 region has 18 residues. V dropped 5 bases and J dropped 1; count of bases not matched to a gene: 13. The CDR3, as DNA: TGCGCCAGCAGTTCCCAACTCGGAACAGGGGGCGCCAAAAACATTCAGTACTTC. This sequence encodes CASSSQLGTGGAKNIQYF.

V usage is TRBV27 and J usage is TRBJ2-1; 8 bases match TRBD1. This CDR3 has 15 amino acids. Trimming at V came to 6 bases and at J to 3 bases, leaving 7 bases not matched to a gene. The germline gives CDR1 MNHEY, CDR2 SMNVEV (reference sequence). As DNA, the CDR3 is TGTGCCAGCAGGGGTCTTGACAGGGGCTACAATGAGCAGTTCTTC. Its protein is CASRGLDRGYNEQFF.

The V gene is TRBV20-1, the J gene TRBJ2-3; 11 positions match TRBD2. Looked up from germline, CDR1 is DFQATT and CDR2 is SNEGSKA (reference sequence). The CDR3 extends over 17 amino acids. V dropped 2 bases and J dropped 4; count of bases not matched to a gene: 11. The DNA for the CDR3 is TGCAGTGCTAGATCCCTCGCTACTAGCGGGAGACCAGATACGCAGTATTTT. It translates to CSARSLATSGRPDTQYF.

This clonotype was picked up a small number of times. V gene TRBV27 combines with J gene TRBJ2-7, with D tentatively TRBD1 (7 bases). Germline values: CDR1 MNHEY, CDR2 SMNVEV (reference sequence). V lost 4 bases to trimming and J lost 2 bases, with 12 bases between them. This CDR3 has 14 residues. CDR3 in amino acids: CASSWGDSPYEQYF. CDR3 DNA: TGTGCCAGCAGTTGGGGGGACAGCCCCTACGAGCAGTACTTC.

J is TRBJ1-5 and V is TRBV6-5, with D hard to call. V gave up 2 bases and J gave up 4 bases, with 12 bases separating them. This CDR3 has 15 residues. Germline values: CDR1 MNHEY, CDR2 SVGAGI. The CDR3 nucleotides are TGTGCCAGCAGTTACAAGGAGGCGGAAAATCAGCCCCAGCATTTT. Amino acid sequence: CASSYKEAENQPQHF.

This clonotype has a handful of counts. V and J are TRBV2 and TRBJ1-5; D is possibly TRBD1 (5 bases). Deletions cut 8 bases from V and 3 bases from J, with 11 bases between. Germline V CDR1 and CDR2: SNHLY, FYNNEI. The CDR3 covers 13 residues. This CDR3 reads CASRQFPNQPQHF. The CDR3, as DNA: TGTGCCAGCCGACAGTTCCCCAATCAGCCCCAGCATTTT.

In this sample, this clonotype turned up many times. This sequence joins TRBV9 and TRBJ2-1; 7 positions agree with TRBD2. Looked up from germline, CDR1 is SGDLS and CDR2 is YYNGEE. J lost 0 bases, V lost 4 bases, and 10 bases had no gene match. CDR3 length: 17 residues. The CDR3 DNA follows: TGTGCCAGCAGCCCATACCCTAGCGGAAGCTCCTACAATGAGCAGTTCTTC. Amino acids: CASSPYPSGSSYNEQFF.

The V and J genes are TRBV9 and TRBJ2-7; no clear D gene. With 4 bases removed from V and 0 bases from J, the gap between germline ends came to 14 bases. The CDR3 contains 15 residues. Germline assignment: CDR1 SGDLS and CDR2 YYNGEE. DNA for the CDR3: TGTGCCAGCAGCCCTTACAGCCATTCCTCCTACGAGCAGTACTTC. It codes for CASSPYSHSSYEQYF. The whole variable domain, remainder taken from reference TRBV9 and TRBJ2-7, is DSGVTQTPKHLITATGQRVTLRCSPRSGDLSVYWYQQSLDQGLQFLIQYYNGEERAKGNILERFSAQQFPDLHSELNLSSLELGDSALYFCASSPYSHSSYEQYFGPGTRLTVT.

This clonotype turned up a few times. The rearrangement joins TRBV5-1 to TRBJ2-3; TRBD2 aligns across 10 bases. V lost 2 bases to trimming and J lost 5 bases; unmatched junction nucleotides: 8. The CDR3 is 16 amino acids. Germline CDR1 SGHRS, CDR2 YFSETQ. CDR3 region: CASSLSGGAAGDTQYF. The CDR3 bases are TGCGCCAGCAGCTTAAGCGGGGGGGCTGCAGGAGATACGCAGTATTTT.

This clonotype occurred a few times. This rearrangement joins TRBV28 to TRBJ2-1; 11 positions agree with TRBD2. The germline V gene has CDR1 MDHEN and CDR2 SYDVKM. Losses at the gene ends were 3 bases for V and 5 bases for J; bases not matched to a gene: 6. The CDR3 runs to 16 residues. In nucleotides, the CDR3 is TGTGCCAGCAGTTTTGCGGTGACTAGCGGGAACAATGAGCAGTTCTTC. Translating it yields CASSFAVTSGNNEQFF.

V gene TRBV5-1 combines with J gene TRBJ2-5; no definite D call. The V end was cut by 3 bases, the J end by 2 bases, with 5 bases between. The germline V gene encodes CDR1 SGHRS and CDR2 YFSETQ. CDR3 size: 12 residues. For the CDR3, the DNA is TGCGCCAGCAGCTCTCAGCAAGAGACCCAGTACTTC. This translates into CASSSQQETQYF.

This clonotype was counted only a few times. The chain carries TRBV3-1 and TRBJ2-7, with TRBD2 matching 12 bases. The CDR3 runs 16 residues. With V trimmed by 6 bases and J by 4 bases, 10 bases remained unmatched. Germline V gene sequence: CDR1 LGHDT, CDR2 YNNKEL (reference sequence). The CDR3 here is CASRQLAGGVQYEQYF. The CDR3 nucleotides read TGTGCCAGCAGACAACTAGCGGGGGGAGTTCAGTACGAGCAGTACTTC.

The chain has TRBV20-1 and TRBJ2-1; tentatively, D is TRBD1 (6 bases). Germline-derived CDR1 and CDR2 are DFQATT and SNEGSKA (reference sequence). The CDR3 has 15 residues. This CDR3 is CSGWGSRGVSNEQFF. In nucleotides, the CDR3 is TGCAGCGGGTGGGGGTCCAGGGGAGTAAGCAATGAGCAGTTCTTC.

This clonotype has just a few counts. V and J are TRBV7-9 and TRBJ2-7, with TRBD2 matching over 10 bases. With 1 base clipped from V and 2 bases from J, the junction kept 8 bases outside the gene matches. Germline CDR1 is SEHNR and CDR2 is FQNEAQ (reference sequence). The length of the CDR3 is 17 residues. CDR3 loop: CASSLGLAGAITYEQYF. The CDR3 DNA reads TGTGCCAGCAGCTTAGGTCTAGCGGGGGCCATTACCTACGAGCAGTACTTC. Looking up the rest from reference TRBV7-9 and TRBJ2-7 gives the full variable domain: DTGVSQNPRHKITKRGQNVTFRCDPISEHNRLYWYRQTLGQGPEFLTYFQNEAQLEKSRLLSDRFSAERPKGSFSTLEIQRTEQGDSAMYLCASSLGLAGAITYEQYFGPGTRLTVT.

The chain links TRBV2 to TRBJ2-5; D gene uncertain. Trimming removed 6 bases from V and 5 bases from J, with 16 bases in between. CDR3 length: 14 residues. Germline CDR1 reads SNHLY; CDR2 reads FYNNEI. The CDR3 DNA sequence: TGTGCCAGCAGCCCTCCGGCAGGTCGGGAGACCCAGTACTTC. Translation gives CASSPPAGRETQYF.

The chain combines TRBV6-1 with TRBJ2-6; D call uncertain. Germline V gene data show CDR1 as MNHNS and CDR2 as SASEGT. This CDR3 comprises 16 residues. V was shortened by 7 bases and J by 0 bases, with 13 bases between the two germline ends. In DNA form, the CDR3 reads TGTGCCAGCACCCCGTTCAGGCTCTCTGGGGCCAACGTCCTGACTTTC. Amino acid sequence: CASTPFRLSGANVLTF.

This clonotype occurred once. J is TRBJ2-5 and V is TRBV20-1; D call uncertain. The CDR3 covers 14 residues. The V gene lost 5 bases and the J gene lost 2 bases, with 15 bases spanning the gap. In germline, CDR1 is DFQATT, CDR2 SNEGSKA (reference sequence). CDR3 coding DNA: TGCAGTGCTCCTCCACGGCGGACGCAAGAGACCCAGTACTTC. Its protein product is CSAPPRRTQETQYF.

This clonotype was seen more than once but under ten times. The chain joins TRBV24-1 to TRBJ2-1; 7 bases map to TRBD2. The CDR3 runs to 17 residues. Germline V gene data show CDR1 as KGHDR and CDR2 as SFDVKD. J was trimmed by 2 bases and V by 7 bases; bases with no gene match: 13. The CDR3 loop reads CATSSYRVGTTYNEQFF. DNA of the CDR3: TGTGCCACCAGCTCATACCGAGTAGGGACTACCTACAATGAGCAGTTCTTC.

This chain uses TRBV7-3 with TRBJ2-1; possible D gene TRBD1, 5 bases. Germline V gene lookup returns CDR1 SGHTA and CDR2 FQGTGA. This CDR3 region has 16 residues. V was trimmed by 0 bases and J by 2 bases, leaving 11 bases between them. CDR3: CASSLTGRVAYNEQFF. DNA for the CDR3: TGTGCCAGCAGCTTAACCGGCAGGGTGGCCTACAATGAGCAGTTCTTC.

This clonotype was counted between two and nine times. This chain uses TRBV10-3 with TRBJ2-7; D call uncertain. CDR1 is ENHRY and CDR2 is SYGVKD in the germline V gene. V was trimmed by 3 bases and J by 2 bases, leaving 5 bases between them. This CDR3 is built from 12 residues. CDR3 in amino acids: CAISEKTYEQYF. CDR3 DNA: TGTGCCATCAGTGAAAAAACCTACGAGCAGTACTTC.

The chain couples TRBV24-1 to TRBJ2-1; 14 nucleotides line up with TRBD2. Germline-derived CDR1 and CDR2 are KGHDR and SFDVKD. V was pared by 3 bases and J by 7 bases, with 7 bases of the junction left unmatched. There are 17 residues in the CDR3. DNA for the CDR3: TGTGCCACCAGTGATCCCGGGACTAGCGGGAGTTGGAATGAGCAGTTCTTC. It translates to CATSDPGTSGSWNEQFF.

This clonotype occurred a few times. This chain joins TRBV2 and TRBJ2-7; D gene ambiguous. Trimming took 1 base from V and 2 from J, leaving 6 bases between them. CDR1 is SNHLY and CDR2 is FYNNEI in the germline V gene. This CDR3 region has 13 residues. This chain's CDR3 is CASSEDYAYEQYF. In DNA, the CDR3 is TGTGCCAGCAGTGAAGATTATGCCTACGAGCAGTACTTC.

This clonotype has only a few counts. The chain uses TRBV4-2 and TRBJ2-5, with 8 bases that match TRBD1. The V gene's germline CDR1 is LGHNA and CDR2 YNFKEQ. With 3 bases clipped from V and 3 bases from J, the junction kept 6 bases outside the gene matches. This CDR3 is 15 amino acids long. The CDR3 region is CASSHPGTGEETQYF. The CDR3 DNA reads TGTGCCAGCAGCCACCCCGGGACAGGTGAAGAGACCCAGTACTTC.

This clonotype was counted only a few times. The V and J genes are TRBV6-1 and TRBJ1-5, with TRBD1 as a possible D gene (5 bases). Germline V gives CDR1 MNHNS, CDR2 SASEGT. The CDR3 contains 15 residues. Trimming removed 3 bases from V and 6 bases from J, with 15 bases in between. The CDR3 sequence: CASSERGVRIQPQHF. The CDR3 nucleotides read TGTGCCAGCAGTGAGCGGGGGGTGCGAATTCAGCCCCAGCATTTT.

This clonotype was recorded a few times. The chain is built from TRBV3-1 and TRBJ2-1; 9 positions agree with TRBD2. Germline CDR1 reads LGHDT; CDR2 reads YNNKEL (reference sequence). This CDR3 is built from 15 residues. J was trimmed by 10 bases and V by 0 bases; bases with no gene match: 7. The chain's CDR3 is CASSQDWTSDREQFF. CDR3 bases: TGTGCCAGCAGCCAAGATTGGACTAGCGATCGGGAGCAGTTCTTC.

This clonotype was found a few times. The CDR3 reads CASSLGQGAQGYTF. In nucleotides, the CDR3 is TGTGCCAGCAGCCTCGGACAGGGGGCGCAGGGCTACACCTTC. The chain joins TRBV7-9 to TRBJ1-2, with 11 bases aligning to TRBD1. Germline CDR1 and CDR2: SEHNR and FQNEAQ (reference sequence). V lost 5 bases, J lost 8 bases, and 7 bases stayed unmatched. This CDR3 has 14 residues.

In this sample, this clonotype turned up many times. The chain uses TRBV12-3 or TRBV12-4 and TRBJ2-1, with 12 positions matching TRBD2. Losses at the gene ends were 7 bases for V and 3 bases for J; bases not matched to a gene: 4. The CDR3 totals 15 residues. This CDR3 reads CASTRTSGNYNEQFF. For the CDR3, the DNA is TGTGCCAGCACCAGGACTAGCGGGAACTACAATGAGCAGTTCTTC.

The CDR3 spells CASSGGSAGGYNEQFF. In DNA, the CDR3 is TGTGCCAGCAGTGGGGGATCGGCGGGGGGGTACAATGAGCAGTTCTTC. The V call is TRBV12-3 or TRBV12-4, the J call TRBJ2-1; 9 nucleotides agree with TRBD2. V was pared by 5 bases and J by 4 bases, with 9 bases of the junction left unmatched. This CDR3 has 16 amino acids.

This chain uses TRBV4-1 with TRBJ1-1; unclear D gene. V lost 1 base, J lost 7 bases, and 19 bases lay in between. The V gene's germline CDR1 is MGHRA and CDR2 YSYEKL. The CDR3 length is 16 residues. The CDR3 coding sequence is TGCGCCAGCAGCCAAGTGGGTAGAGAAAGACCATATGAAGCTTTCTTT. As protein: CASSQVGRERPYEAFF.